The clone carrying this TCR beta chain has at least ten counts. This specimen comes from a study of T cells after posttransplantation cyclophosphamide. Cyclophosphamide on days +3 and +4 followed busulfan-fludarabine conditioning and a marrow graft. Measured with immunoSEQ multiplex PCR; TCRdb has only the in-frame clones, and not every one. This sample has around 26,000 clones, each found more than once. The CDR3 totals 14 residues. Trimming cost V 0 bases and J 2 bases, with 7 bases left between them. Germline V CDR1 and CDR2: LNHDA, SQIVND (reference sequence). The V call is TRBV19, the J call TRBJ1-1; D remains ambiguous. Sequences were derived from PBMCs, sampled after allogeneic stem cell transplant with posttransplant cyclophosphamide. The TCR comes from a young adult male patient who received an allogeneic stem cell transplant from a related donor, was CMV-positive, and had no GVHD. The graft donor may account for some of the T cells. For the CDR3, the DNA is TGTGCCAGTAGTATAGAACGGAGCAACACTGAAGCTTTCTTT. This gives the protein CASSIERSNTEAFF. Filled out from reference TRBV19 and TRBJ1-1, the complete variable domain reads DGGITQSPKYLFRKEGQNVTLSCEQNLNHDAMYWYRQDPGQGLRLIYYSQIVNDFQKGDIAEGYSVSREKKESFPLTVTSAQKNPTAFYLCASSIERSNTEAFFGQGTRLTVV.